This T cell receptor beta chain derives from a study of T cell repertoires in cytomegalovirus infection. As regards this clonotype: The antigen is not known.

Each CDR3 protein is one row after TCRdb ran MiXCR on the reads. The table shows hundreds of thousands of distinct CDR3 sequences, with approximately 40% occurring only once. The V gene's germline CDR1 is SEHNR and CDR2 FQNEAQ (reference sequence). The V gene lost 1 base and the J gene lost 5 bases, with 12 bases spanning the gap. The CDR3 is 14 residues long. This sample comprised cultured PBMCs, obtained from culture after CMV antigen stimulation. J is TRBJ2-7 and V is TRBV7-9, with TRBD2 as a possible D gene (6 bases). This TCR was recovered from a human donor in good health (CMV status not recorded). Some clones in this sample may be carry-over from other donors' samples. CDR3 in amino acids: CASSLGTSHDEQYF. The CDR3 DNA reads TGTGCCAGCAGCTTAGGTACTAGCCACGACGAGCAGTACTTC.